This entry lists 17 T cell receptor beta chains sequenced from one sample in a study of blood T cell repertoires in COVID-19. Clones were read by immunoSEQ multiplex PCR, and TCRdb kept only the in-frame ones, dropping some. The data contain 250,000 to 350,000 clones, about nine tenths of them singletons. Sequenced input: peripheral blood. These TCRs come from a woman aged 25 to 39 with COVID-19, enrolled during active disease.

V and J are TRBV18 and TRBJ2-3; TRBD1 aligns across 10 bases. Germline assignment: CDR1 KGHSH and CDR2 LQKENI. The CDR3 spans 15 residues. V lost 3 bases to trimming and J lost 3 bases; unmatched junction nucleotides: 3. Written as DNA, the CDR3 is TGTGCCAGCTCACCGGGGACAGGGGATACAGATACGCAGTATTTT. Protein sequence: CASSPGTGDTDTQYF.

The V call is TRBV30, the J call TRBJ2-1; TRBD2 aligns across 7 bases. Germline CDR1 GTSNPN, CDR2 SVGIG (reference sequence). V shed 7 bases, J shed 0 bases, and the junction held 9 bases outside the gene matches. CDR3 length: 15 residues. The CDR3 nucleotides read TGTGCCTCAGATAGCGGGCCGAGCTCCTACAATGAGCAGTTCTTC. This codes for CASDSGPSSYNEQFF. Together with reference TRBV30 and TRBJ2-1, the CDR3 gives the full variable domain: SQTIHQWPATLVQPVGSPLSLECTVEGTSNPNLYWYRQAAGRGLQLLFYSVGIGQISSEVPQNLSASRPQDRQFILSSKKLLLSDSGFYLCASDSGPSSYNEQFFGPGTRLTVL.

The V call is TRBV2, the J call TRBJ2-1; D is undetermined. V was clipped by 3 bases and J by 10 bases, with 7 bases between them. The CDR3 length is 11 residues. Germline CDR1 reads SNHLY; CDR2 reads FYNNEI. Here the CDR3 reads CASSDRREQFF. CDR3 nucleotides: TGTGCCAGCAGTGATCGGCGGGAGCAGTTCTTC. Based on the CDR3 plus reference TRBV2 and TRBJ2-1, the full variable domain is EPEVTQTPSHQVTQMGQEVILRCVPISNHLYFYWYRQILGQKVEFLVSFYNNEISEKSEIFDDQFSVERPDGSNFTLKIRSTKLEDSAMYFCASSDRREQFFGPGTRLTVL.

The V call is TRBV30, the J call TRBJ1-6; D ambiguous. The CDR3 runs 13 residues. The V and J ends lost 1 base and 4 bases respectively, with 5 bases between them. Per germline, CDR1 GTSNPN and CDR2 SVGIG (reference sequence). CDR3 in DNA: TGTGCCTGGAGTGAGAGTTATAATTCACCCCTCCACTTT. Translating it yields CAWSESYNSPLHF.

This rearrangement joins TRBV7-8 to TRBJ2-1; 8 bases are a match to TRBD2. There are 15 residues in the CDR3. V lost 1 base and J lost 4; bases outside the gene matches: 3. Germline assignment: CDR1 SGHVS and CDR2 FQNEAQ. The CDR3 protein is CASSLVGTSYNEQFF. In DNA form, the CDR3 reads TGTGCCAGCAGCTTAGTCGGGACTAGTTACAATGAGCAGTTCTTC.

This sequence joins TRBV2 and TRBJ2-7; TRBD1 matches 11 bases. This CDR3 contains 13 residues. Germline V gene sequence: CDR1 SNHLY, CDR2 FYNNEI. With 6 bases clipped from V and 4 bases from J, the junction kept 2 bases outside the gene matches. As DNA, the CDR3 is TGTGCCAGCAGCGGGACAGGGGGATACGAGCAGTACTTC. Its translation is CASSGTGGYEQYF.

The chain joins TRBV7-2 to TRBJ1-3; 7 bases fit TRBD1. Looked up from germline, CDR1 is SGHTA and CDR2 is FQGNSA. The CDR3 spans 16 residues. Losses at the gene ends were 4 bases for V and 0 bases for J; bases not matched to a gene: 6. The CDR3 is CASSSTGQLSGNTIYF. CDR3 coding DNA: TGTGCCAGCAGCTCGACGGGACAGCTCTCTGGAAACACCATATATTTT. Supplemented by reference TRBV7-2 and TRBJ1-3, the full variable domain reads GAGVSQSPSNKVTEKGKDVELRCDPISGHTALYWYRQSLGQGLEFLIYFQGNSAPDKSGLPSDRFSAERTGGSVSTLTIQRTQQEDSAVYLCASSSTGQLSGNTIYFGEGSWLTVV.

V usage is TRBV7-2 and J usage is TRBJ1-3; the D is unclear. The CDR3 is 16 amino acids. The germline gives CDR1 SGHTA, CDR2 FQGNSA. Trimming pared 1 base from V and 1 base from J, leaving 11 bases between. Written as DNA, the CDR3 is TGTGCCAGCAGCTTAGGAGGGTTCTTATCTGGAAACACCATATATTTT. It translates to CASSLGGFLSGNTIYF.

The chain uses TRBV15 and TRBJ1-2; unclear D gene. CDR1 is LNHNV, CDR2 YYDKDF, per germline (reference sequence). The CDR3 length is 14 residues. Trimming shortened V by 1 base and J by 5 bases, and 11 bases separated the two germline ends. CDR3 in amino acids: CATSRVRSEYGYTF. CDR3 coding DNA: TGTGCCACCAGCAGAGTCAGGTCGGAATATGGCTACACCTTC.

The chain uses TRBV12-5 and TRBJ2-1; perhaps TRBD2 as D (5 bases). The CDR3 is 12 residues long. Per germline, CDR1 LGHNT and CDR2 FRNRAP. V lost 3 bases and J 10 bases, leaving 10 bases between the germline ends. The CDR3 reads CASGLVEREQFF. Here the CDR3 DNA reads TGTGCTAGTGGTTTAGTCGAGCGGGAGCAGTTCTTC.

This chain uses TRBV29-1 with TRBJ2-5; D is unclear. V gave up 8 bases and J gave up 5 bases, with 9 bases separating them. The CDR3 totals 10 residues. Looked up from germline, CDR1 is SQVTM and CDR2 is ANQGSEA. The CDR3 DNA follows: TGCAGCACCCGGGTGGAGACCCAGTACTTC. Its translation: CSTRVETQYF.

The chain has TRBV5-8 and TRBJ1-2; D unclear. The CDR3 runs to 12 residues. Per the germline V gene, CDR1 is SGHTS and CDR2 is YDEGEE. Trimming took 4 bases from V and 3 from J, leaving 7 bases between them. The CDR3 DNA reads as TGTGCCAGCAGCAGGCGGGACTATGGCTACACCTTC. It specifies CASSRRDYGYTF. Full variable domain (remainder filled in from reference TRBV5-8 and TRBJ1-2): EAGVTQSPTHLIKTRGQQATLRCSPISGHTSVYWYQQALGLGLQFLLWYDEGEERNRGNFPPRFSGRQFPNYSSELNVNALELEDSALYLCASSRRDYGYTFGSGTRLTVV.

This clone was seen more than once but under ten times. The V and J genes are TRBV11-2 and TRBJ2-5; TRBD2 is a possible D gene (5 bases). Trimming stripped 0 bases from V and 2 bases from J, with 13 bases between. Germline assignment: CDR1 SGHAT and CDR2 FQNNGV. The CDR3 is 16 residues long. Written as DNA, the CDR3 is TGTGCCAGCAGCTTAGACCTAGCTTCATGGCAAGAGACCCAGTACTTC. It codes for CASSLDLASWQETQYF.

The chain is built from TRBV2 and TRBJ1-5, with TRBD1 matching 7 bases. Trimming took 6 bases from V and 5 from J; bases not matched to a gene: 7. The CDR3 sequence is 14 residues long. CDR1 is SNHLY, CDR2 FYNNEI, per germline. CDR3 sequence reads: CASSAQGIDQPQHF. CDR3 DNA: TGTGCCAGCAGCGCACAGGGGATAGATCAGCCCCAGCATTTT.

The chain combines TRBV28 with TRBJ2-5; possible D gene TRBD1, 6 bases. This CDR3 spans 16 amino acids. CDR1 and CDR2 from the germline V gene are MDHEN and SYDVKM. V was shortened by 5 bases and J by 4 bases, with 20 bases between the two germline ends. The CDR3 sequence: CASSGPGQRLRETQYF. DNA for the CDR3: TGTGCCAGCAGTGGCCCCGGACAGCGGCTCAGAGAGACCCAGTACTTC.

The chain employs TRBV3-1 (or the pseudogene TRBV3-2) and TRBJ2-5; 12 bases fit TRBD1. J lost 7 bases, V lost 4 bases, and 4 bases had no gene match. Germline V gene sequence: CDR1 LGHDT, CDR2 YNNKEL (reference sequence). The CDR3 covers 14 residues. The CDR3 loop is CASSPGTGGPTQYF. As DNA, the CDR3 is TGTGCCAGCAGCCCCGGGACAGGGGGCCCGACCCAGTACTTC.

This chain uses TRBV7-6 with TRBJ2-3, with 11 bases that match TRBD2. Germline assignment: CDR1 SGHVS and CDR2 FNYEAQ. The CDR3 covers 17 residues. The ends lost 1 base at V and 1 base at J; junction bases unmatched: 4. The CDR3 DNA reads as TGTGCCAGCAGCTTAGACCAACTAGCGGGAGGCACAGATACGCAGTATTTT. Amino acid sequence: CASSLDQLAGGTDTQYF.